This is a list of T cell receptor beta chains from one sample in a study of blood T cells in healthy people across ages. One entry per CDR3 protein, called by TCRdb with MiXCR from the 5' RACE reads. The profile covers 1.5 million to 2 million distinct CDR3 sequences, with about 39% appearing a single time and about 21% taken by the ten largest. Sequences were obtained from blood. These receptors originate from a human donor in good health. Both conserved end residues are part of each CDR3. A D gene is named only where the DNA matches it firmly. Only part of the rows carry a size: once, few, many, or a class if the clone is expanded.

cdr3_aa cdr3_nt clone_size v_call d_call j_call
CSSPMNRGEAQYF TGCAGCTCCCCCATGAACCGGGGTGAGGCCCAGTACTTC few TRBV29-1 NA TRBJ2-5
CASSLTGGIGAFF TGTGCCAGCAGCCTAACAGGGGGCATCGGAGCTTTCTTT NA TRBV3-1 TRBD1 TRBJ1-1
CASSLAYRGQASTGNTIYF TGTGCCAGCAGCTTAGCGTACAGGGGGCAAGCTTCTACTGGAAACACCATATATTTT NA TRBV7-6 TRBD1 TRBJ1-3
CASSLGLAGGYSYNEQFF TGCGCCAGCAGCCTTGGACTAGCGGGGGGGTACTCCTACAATGAGCAGTTCTTC few TRBV5-1 TRBD2 TRBJ2-1
CASSSQSRDRDKTQYF TGCGCCAGCAGCTCGCAGTCCCGGGACAGGGACAAGACCCAGTACTTC NA TRBV5-1 TRBD1 TRBJ2-5
CASSPLRGGYTF TGTGCCAGCAGCCCCCTCAGGGGTGGCTACACCTTC NA TRBV7-2 NA TRBJ1-2
CSVFKGTGETQFF TGCAGCGTTTTTAAAGGGACAGGGGAGACCCAGTTCTTC NA TRBV29-1 TRBD1 TRBJ2-1
CASSDSLTNTGELFF TGTGCCAGCAGTGACTCTCTCACTAACACCGGGGAGCTGTTTTTT NA TRBV6-4 NA TRBJ2-2
CASSLGGGAYNGQFF TGTGCCAGCAGCTTAGGAGGGGGGGCCTACAATGGGCAGTTCTTC NA TRBV11-2 NA TRBJ2-1
CASSQRWGSYEQYF TGTGCCAGCAGTCAAAGATGGGGCAGTTACGAGCAGTACTTC NA TRBV11-3 NA TRBJ2-7
CSFLGQEYTDTQYF TGCAGCTTCCTTGGACAGGAGTACACAGATACGCAGTATTTT few TRBV29-1 TRBD1 TRBJ2-3
CSALGTGVNQPQHF TGCAGTGCCCTAGGGACAGGGGTCAATCAGCCCCAGCATTTT NA TRBV20-1 TRBD1 TRBJ1-5
CSAREGTVSGYTF TGCAGTGCTAGAGAAGGGACAGTTTCCGGCTACACCTTC NA TRBV20-1 TRBD1 TRBJ1-2
CSARDRQGYQPQHF TGCAGTGCTAGAGATCGGCAGGGATATCAGCCCCAGCATTTT few TRBV20-1 NA TRBJ1-5
CASGTNIEGQPQHF TGTGCCAGCGGCACAAACATTGAAGGGCAGCCCCAGCATTTT few TRBV6-5 NA TRBJ1-5
CSVVGTRLYNEQFF TGCAGCGTTGTGGGAACGCGACTCTACAATGAGCAGTTCTTC NA TRBV29-1 NA TRBJ2-1
CASSSPAFDEQYF TGCGCCAGCAGCTCACCTGCGTTCGACGAGCAGTACTTC NA TRBV5-1 NA TRBJ2-7
CSVEDRQGSGYTF TGCAGCGTTGAAGACCGACAGGGAAGTGGCTACACCTTC NA TRBV29-1 TRBD1 TRBJ1-2
CSVHVLGMNTEAFF TGCAGCGTCCATGTTCTTGGGATGAACACTGAAGCTTTCTTT NA TRBV29-1 NA TRBJ1-1
CASSLSPDRGKAFF TGTGCCAGCAGCTTATCCCCGGACAGGGGAAAAGCTTTCTTT NA TRBV7-2 TRBD1 TRBJ1-1
CASRRGQGSTSTEAFF TGTGCCAGCAGGAGGGGACAGGGATCGACTAGTACTGAAGCTTTCTTT once TRBV3-1 TRBD1 TRBJ1-1